This TCR beta chain was sequenced during a study of OX40 agonist ivuxolimab in advanced cancers. Profiled with immunoSEQ multiplex PCR; TCRdb holds only in-frame clones, not every one. The table lists 30,000 to 40,000 clones, about 90% of them singletons. A remark on this clone: One end of the junction is discordant with germline, which a read error may explain.

Germline values: CDR1 LNHDA, CDR2 SQIVND (reference sequence). This CDR3 contains 16 residues. This sample comprised CD4+ or CD8+ T cells sorted from blood, obtained in a trial of the OX40 agonist ivuxolimab. The chain uses TRBV19 and TRBJ2-3; TRBD2 matches at 7 bases. This clonotype was sampled from an adult with an advanced solid tumor such as melanoma, head and neck, liver or kidney cancer. Here the CDR3 DNA reads TGTGCCAGCAGTATCGATCTAGCGGAAATCACAGATACGCAGTATTTT. This encodes CASSIDLAEITDTQYF.